This entry lists 32 T cell receptor beta chains sequenced from one sample in a study of T cells in women clearing cervical HPV infection. Only in-frame clones appear in the TCRdb table, and some are missing; sequencing was by immunoSEQ multiplex PCR. The listing contains fewer than 10,000 clones. Sequenced material: blood buffy coat. The origin of the receptors is a woman between 18 and 70 years old with a cervical HPV16 infection that either progressed to CIN3+ or cleared (not recorded which).

In regard to this clone: The CDR3 end falls 3 residues outside the read, so it is completed with the germline J gene. J is TRBJ2-7 and V is TRBV20-1; 8 bases line up with TRBD1. The J segment lost 3 bases and the V segment lost 6 bases, leaving 10 bases of the junction unmatched. Germline CDR1 DFQATT, CDR2 SNEGSKA (reference sequence). The CDR3 is made up of 14 amino acids. The sequenced part of the CDR3 DNA is TGCAGTGCCTTGACAGGGGCGAACAACTACGAG. Its translation: CSALTGANNYE. The whole CDR3 is CSALTGANNYEQYF.

To note about this clone: The read falls 3 residues short of the CDR3 end, and the missing part is taken from the germline J gene. The chain is built from TRBV6-2 or TRBV6-3 and TRBJ1-2, with 10 bases fitting TRBD1. V shed 8 bases and J 5 bases; nucleotides not matched to a gene: 14. Germline V lookup: CDR1 MNHEY, CDR2 SVGEGT. The CDR3 contains 16 residues. The covered CDR3 bases are TGTGCCAGCGGATACATAAAGCCGGGACAGGGGTATGGC. Its protein is CASGYIKPGQGYG. The complete CDR3 protein is CASGYIKPGQGYGYTF.

With respect to this clone: The read terminates 3 residues before the CDR3 end, so the remaining end is supplied by the germline J gene. Other DNA sequences of this sample code for an identical CDR3. The chain has TRBV19 and TRBJ1-2; TRBD1 matches at 8 bases. The CDR3 is made up of 13 amino acids. V shed 5 bases and J 4 bases; nucleotides not matched to a gene: 3. Looked up from germline, CDR1 is LNHDA and CDR2 is SQIVND (reference sequence). The CDR3 DNA, read in part, is TGTGCCAGTAGTCCGACAGGGGCCTATGGC. This sequence encodes CASSPTGAYG. The full CDR3 sequence reads CASSPTGAYGYTF. Drawing the rest from reference TRBV19 and TRBJ1-2, the complete variable domain is DGGITQSPKYLFRKEGQNVTLSCEQNLNHDAMYWYRQDPGQGLRLIYYSQIVNDFQKGDIAEGYSVSREKKESFPLTVTSAQKNPTAFYLCASSPTGAYGYTFGSGTRLTVV.

Worth noting for this clone: The CDR3 is cut off 3 residues early in the read; its end comes from the germline J gene. This chain joins TRBV27 and TRBJ2-7; the match to TRBD2 covers 8 bases. This CDR3 has 14 amino acids. CDR1 MNHEY and CDR2 SMNVEV come from the germline V gene (reference sequence). V was clipped by 2 bases and J by 6 bases; unmatched bases: 6. The sequenced CDR3 bases are TGTGCCAGCAGTTTAGGACTAGCCACGAGCGAG. Translating gives CASSLGLATSE. The CDR3 in full is CASSLGLATSEQYF.

CDR3 DNA, as far as it was read: TGTGCCAGCAGCCCTAGGGACAGGGGTTACGAG. It specifies CASSPRDRGYE. The entire CDR3 sequence reads CASSPRDRGYEQYF. The rearrangement uses TRBV7-9 and TRBJ2-7; 10 bases agree with TRBD1. The DNA ends 3 residues before the CDR3 does, and the rest of the CDR3 is filled in from the germline J gene. Germline V gives CDR1 SEHNR, CDR2 FQNEAQ (reference sequence). J gave up 4 bases and V 5 bases, and 5 bases lay outside the gene matches. This CDR3 has 14 residues.

A remark on this clone: The CDR3 end falls 3 residues outside the read, so it is completed with the germline J gene. V usage is TRBV19 and J usage is TRBJ2-4; TRBD1 might be the D (5 bases). This CDR3 region has 15 residues. Germline V CDR1 and CDR2: LNHDA, SQIVND (reference sequence). CDR3 sequence: CASRINTGSAYGQYF. CDR3 DNA (partial): TGTGCCAGTAGAATCAATACAGGATCCGCCTATGGT.

Points on this clone: The read finishes 3 residues shy of the CDR3 end, and the germline J gene is used to complete it. The chain couples TRBV7-9 to TRBJ1-1; no clear D. There are 15 residues in the CDR3. Between the trimmed V and J ends, which lost 0 bases and 2 bases, there was a span of 10 bases. CDR1 is SEHNR, CDR2 FQNEAQ, per germline (reference sequence). CDR3 bases read: TGTGCCAGCAGCTTAGCTGCGGGAGGAAACACTGAA. Its translation: CASSLAAGGNTE. The entire CDR3 reads CASSLAAGGNTEAFF.

A remark on this clone: The read terminates 3 residues before the CDR3 end, so the remaining end is supplied by the germline J gene. V usage is TRBV9 and J usage is TRBJ2-7; D uncertain. The CDR3 contains 15 residues. Trimming removed 0 bases from V and 0 bases from J, with 10 bases in between. Germline V CDR1 and CDR2: SGDLS, YYNGEE. The CDR3 loop reads CASSVGAASSYEQYF. The covered CDR3 bases are TGTGCCAGCAGCGTAGGGGCAGCAAGCTCCTACGAG.

Regarding this clone: Read data end 3 residues before the CDR3 end; the end is taken from the germline J gene. The V gene is TRBV7-2, the J gene TRBJ2-7; D is undetermined. Per the germline V gene, CDR1 is SGHTA and CDR2 is FQGNSA. Trimming pared 4 bases from V and 2 bases from J, leaving 3 bases between. This CDR3 has 11 amino acids. Incomplete CDR3 DNA: TGTGCCAGCAGCTCGGCCTACGAG. As protein: CASSSAYE. The whole CDR3 sequence reads CASSSAYEQYF.

Concerning this clone itself: The CDR3 end falls 3 residues outside the read, so it is completed with the germline J gene. This chain connects TRBV5-1 to TRBJ2-3; the match to TRBD1 covers 12 bases. In germline, CDR1 is SGHRS, CDR2 YFSETQ. This CDR3 comprises 17 residues. The CDR3 sequence is CASSLARDRGHGETQYF. The DNA read from the CDR3 is TGCGCCAGCAGCTTGGCCCGGGACAGGGGGCATGGAGAGACG. Supplemented by reference TRBV5-1 and TRBJ2-3, the full variable domain reads KAGVTQTPRYLIKTRGQQVTLSCSPISGHRSVSWYQQTPGQGLQFLFEYFSETQRNKGNFPGRFSGRQFSNSRSEMNVSTLELGDSALYLCASSLARDRGHGETQYFGPGTRLTVL.

The CDR3 DNA, read in part, is TGTGCCAGCAGCCGCACAGGGGGGGATCCACCA. It specifies CASSRTGGDPP. The entire CDR3 reads CASSRTGGDPPLFF. V usage is TRBV7-9 and J usage is TRBJ1-4; 8 bases are a match to TRBD1. The read is 3 residues too short to cover the CDR3 end, so that end is filled in from the germline J gene. This CDR3 has 14 residues. The germline V gene has CDR1 SEHNR and CDR2 FQNEAQ (reference sequence).

For this clone: The read comes to an end 3 residues before the CDR3 does, leaving the germline J gene to fill in the end. J is TRBJ2-3 and V is TRBV5-1; 8 positions agree with TRBD1. Per germline, CDR1 SGHRS and CDR2 YFSETQ. V trimming: 4 bases; J trimming: 6 bases; junction bases outside the gene matches: 13. The CDR3 runs to 16 residues. Incomplete CDR3 DNA: TGCGCCAGCAGCAGTAGTAGTTCAGGGGGCGTGGATACG. Its protein is CASSSSSSGGVDT. The whole CDR3 sequence reads CASSSSSSGGVDTQYF.

Comments on this clone: The DNA ends 3 residues before the CDR3 does, and the rest of the CDR3 is filled in from the germline J gene. The chain links TRBV7-9 to TRBJ2-5, with 7 bases fitting TRBD1. Germline V CDR1 and CDR2: SEHNR, FQNEAQ (reference sequence). CDR3 length: 13 amino acids. V shed 5 bases, J shed 5 bases, and the junction held 5 bases outside the gene matches. CDR3 loop: CASSADRVETQYF. The CDR3 bases that were read are TGTGCCAGCAGCGCTGACAGGGTGGAGACC.

Points on this clone: The CDR3 extends 3 residues past the end of the read, so its final part is completed from the germline J gene. The chain links TRBV6-4 to TRBJ1-4; 7 bases align to TRBD1. The CDR3 length is 14 residues. Germline V gene data show CDR1 as MRHNA and CDR2 as SNTAGT. This CDR3 reads CASRTGPDNSPLFF. The CDR3 DNA, read in part, is TGTGCCAGCAGGACAGGGCCCGATAATTCACCA.

Note on this clone: The missing CDR3 end, 3 residues past where the read stops, is filled in from the germline J gene. This sample also contains other DNA sequences that code for the same CDR3. This sequence joins TRBV7-9 and TRBJ1-1, with a possible D match to TRBD1 (5 bases). The CDR3 has 13 residues. V was shortened by 5 bases and J by 1 base, with 8 bases between the two germline ends. From germline, CDR1 is SEHNR and CDR2 FQNEAQ (reference sequence). The DNA read from the CDR3 is TGTGCCAGCAGCCCTCAGGGGAACACTGAA. This sequence encodes CASSPQGNTE. The entire CDR3 protein reads CASSPQGNTEAFF.

The covered CDR3 bases are TGTGCCAGCAGACCGGGGGGGGACCCAGATACG. Protein sequence: CASRPGGDPDT. The whole CDR3 protein reads CASRPGGDPDTQYF. This sequence joins TRBV12-3 or TRBV12-4 and TRBJ2-3, with 8 bases identical to TRBD2. The read finishes 3 residues shy of the CDR3 end, and the germline J gene is used to complete it. The CDR3 spans 14 residues. V trimming: 6 bases; J trimming: 4 bases; junction bases outside the gene matches: 6.

Here the CDR3 reads CSGTSGGAYNEQFF. CDR3 bases read: TGCAGTGGGACTAGCGGGGGGGCCTACAATGAG. The rearrangement links TRBV20-1 to TRBJ2-1, with TRBD2 matching over 15 bases. The read is 3 residues too short to cover the CDR3 end, so that end is filled in from the germline J gene. The trim removed 7 bases at V and 2 bases at J, leaving 0 bases unmatched. The germline V gene has CDR1 DFQATT and CDR2 SNEGSKA (reference sequence). This CDR3 has 14 amino acids.

Regarding this clone: The missing CDR3 end, 3 residues past where the read stops, is filled in from the germline J gene. This chain uses TRBV2 with TRBJ1-5; no clear D. V lost 4 bases and J 3 bases, leaving 13 bases between the germline ends. The CDR3 covers 15 residues. The germline V gene encodes CDR1 SNHLY and CDR2 FYNNEI. The CDR3 sequence: CASSALSGNNQPQHF. The sequenced CDR3 bases are TGTGCCAGCAGTGCTTTATCAGGTAACAATCAGCCC.

Concerning this clone itself: The read ends 3 residues early relative to the CDR3; the germline J gene fills the gap. The chain uses TRBV20-1 and TRBJ2-2; D unclear. Germline CDR1 and CDR2: DFQATT and SNEGSKA (reference sequence). The CDR3 is made up of 13 amino acids. The CDR3 loop reads CSARESSETGLFF. The part of the CDR3 DNA that was read is TGCAGTGCTAGAGAATCATCTGAAACCGGG.

According to its frequency, this clone is medium-sized. CDR3 sequence reads: CASSQGEAYEQYF. The DNA read from the CDR3 is TGTGCCAGCAGTCAAGGGGAAGCCTACGAG. The chain has TRBV6-2 or TRBV6-3 and TRBJ2-7, with a possible D match to TRBD1 (5 bases). With the read ending 3 residues before the CDR3 end, the germline J gene is used to fill in that end. Germline V gene sequence: CDR1 MNHEY, CDR2 SVGEGT. Trimming stripped 5 bases from V and 2 bases from J, with 10 bases between. This CDR3 is built from 13 residues.

Note on this clone: The read terminates 3 residues ahead of where the CDR3 ends, so the germline J gene completes it. J is TRBJ1-1 and V is TRBV19; 7 bases line up with TRBD1. The CDR3 spans 15 residues. Germline V gene lookup returns CDR1 LNHDA and CDR2 SQIVND (reference sequence). Trimming at V came to 0 bases and at J to 0 bases, leaving 1 base not matched to a gene. The sequenced part of the CDR3 DNA is TGTGCCAGTAGTATAGAGGGACAGCTGAACACTGAA. Its protein product is CASSIEGQLNTE. The complete CDR3 reads CASSIEGQLNTEAFF. Looking up the rest from reference TRBV19 and TRBJ1-1 gives the full variable domain: DGGITQSPKYLFRKEGQNVTLSCEQNLNHDAMYWYRQDPGQGLRLIYYSQIVNDFQKGDIAEGYSVSREKKESFPLTVTSAQKNPTAFYLCASSIEGQLNTEAFFGQGTRLTVV.

Worth noting for this clone: The CDR3 end falls 3 residues outside the read, so it is completed with the germline J gene. V and J are TRBV7-8 and TRBJ1-5, with TRBD1 matching 9 bases. Per germline, CDR1 SGHVS and CDR2 FQNEAQ. CDR3 length equals 14 residues. The CDR3 spells CASQVDRGYGPQHF. CDR3 DNA (partial): TGTGCCAGCCAAGTGGACAGGGGATATGGTCCC.

As concerns this clone: With the read ending 3 residues before the CDR3 end, the germline J gene is used to fill in that end. The chain combines TRBV7-2 with TRBJ2-2, with D possibly TRBD1 on 6 matching bases. Germline-derived CDR1 and CDR2 are SGHTA and FQGNSA. The CDR3 has 15 residues. The chain's CDR3 is CASSSQRDKYEKLFF. The sequenced CDR3 bases are TGTGCCAGCAGCTCACAACGGGACAAGTATGAAAAG.

CDR3 in amino acids: CASSILGVGGANQPQHF. The CDR3 DNA, read in part, is TGTGCCAGTAGTATACTGGGTGTGGGGGGGGCCAATCAGCCC. The gene calls are TRBV19 and TRBJ1-5; perhaps TRBD1 as D (6 bases). The DNA ends 3 residues before the CDR3 does, and the rest of the CDR3 is filled in from the germline J gene. The CDR3 extends over 17 amino acids. V was pared by 2 bases and J by 3 bases, with 17 bases between. Looked up from germline, CDR1 is LNHDA and CDR2 is SQIVND (reference sequence).

Notes on this clone: The sequence runs out 3 residues before the end of the CDR3; the remainder is reconstructed from the germline J gene. J is TRBJ1-2 and V is TRBV18; D remains unclear. The germline gives CDR1 KGHSH, CDR2 LQKENI. The CDR3 runs to 14 residues. This chain's CDR3 is CASSPSGSYNDYTF. The CDR3 DNA, read in part, is TGTGCCAGCTCACCTAGCGGCTCCTACAATGAC.

As to this clone: The read finishes 3 residues shy of the CDR3 end, and the germline J gene is used to complete it. The chain recombines TRBV19 with TRBJ2-3; the D gene is possibly TRBD2 (5 bases). The CDR3 has 14 residues. Germline V gene sequence: CDR1 LNHDA, CDR2 SQIVND (reference sequence). Here the CDR3 reads CASRSPSGNQPQYF. The CDR3 bases that were read are TGTGCCAGTAGGTCCCCGAGCGGCAATCAGCCG. Full variable domain (remainder filled in from reference TRBV19 and TRBJ2-3): DGGITQSPKYLFRKEGQNVTLSCEQNLNHDAMYWYRQDPGQGLRLIYYSQIVNDFQKGDIAEGYSVSREKKESFPLTVTSAQKNPTAFYLCASRSPSGNQPQYFGPGTRLTVL.

This clone shows up as medium-sized by frequency. From the germline J gene comes the end of the CDR3, since the read stops 3 residues before it. The rearrangement joins TRBV29-1 to TRBJ2-3; unclear D gene. The V gene's germline CDR1 is SQVTM and CDR2 ANQGSEA. The CDR3 is made up of 11 amino acids. V gave up 2 bases and J gave up 5 bases, with 5 bases separating them. The covered CDR3 bases are TGCAGCGTTGAAATCCTAGATACG. Its translation is CSVEILDT. The full CDR3 reads CSVEILDTQYF.

In regard to this clone: The read comes to an end 3 residues before the CDR3 does, leaving the germline J gene to fill in the end. The chain links TRBV5-4 to TRBJ2-2, with 7 bases fitting TRBD1. The junction had 7 bases not matched to a gene; V was cut back by 2 bases and J by 6 bases. CDR1 and CDR2 (germline): SGHNT, YYREEE (reference sequence). This CDR3 is 15 amino acids long. The CDR3 DNA, read in part, is TGTGCCAGCAGCTTAAGGGGGCCTTGGGCCGGGGAG. Encoded protein: CASSLRGPWAGE. From start to end, the CDR3 is CASSLRGPWAGELFF.

In the case of this clone: The read falls 3 residues short of the CDR3 end, and the missing part is taken from the germline J gene. The chain couples TRBV19 to TRBJ1-1; D unresolved. Trimming took off 7 bases at V and 4 bases at J, with 16 bases between the two ends. Germline CDR1 is LNHDA and CDR2 is SQIVND (reference sequence). The CDR3 spans 14 residues. Here the CDR3 reads CASIPSGGRTEAFF. CDR3 DNA, as far as it was read: TGTGCCAGTATCCCGAGTGGTGGGCGCACTGAA.

Concerning this clone: The read halts 3 residues ahead of the CDR3 end, with the missing end drawn from the germline J gene. The V and J genes are TRBV18 and TRBJ1-2, with D unclear. CDR1 KGHSH and CDR2 LQKENI come from the germline V gene. CDR3 length: 15 amino acids. The covered CDR3 bases are TGTGCCAGCTCATCCAATGCTCTCGGGTTCAATGAC. Translation: CASSSNALGFND. The whole CDR3 sequence reads CASSSNALGFNDYTF.

As for this clone: Coverage ceases 3 residues before the CDR3 finishes, and the germline J gene fills in the end. The V and J genes are TRBV20-1 and TRBJ2-6; TRBD1 aligns across 7 bases. The CDR3 consists of 16 residues. The V gene end was trimmed by 3 bases and the J gene end by 1 base; junction bases not matched to a gene: 6. Germline loops: CDR1 DFQATT, CDR2 SNEGSKA (reference sequence). The CDR3 sequence: CSARRQGTSGANVLTF. The CDR3 bases that were read are TGCAGTGCTAGGAGACAGGGAACATCTGGGGCCAACGTC.

This clone ranks as medium-sized (0.01 to 0.1%) in terms of frequency. The CDR3 end lies 3 residues beyond the end of the read and is filled in from the germline J gene. V gene TRBV7-9 combines with J gene TRBJ1-1; 7 nucleotides line up with TRBD1. With V trimmed by 7 bases and J by 3 bases, 5 bases remained unmatched. The CDR3 has 13 residues. Germline V CDR1 and CDR2: SEHNR, FQNEAQ (reference sequence). Incomplete CDR3 DNA: TGTGCCAGCACTCCAACAGGGGACACTGAA. Its protein is CASTPTGDTE. The entire CDR3 protein reads CASTPTGDTEAFF.